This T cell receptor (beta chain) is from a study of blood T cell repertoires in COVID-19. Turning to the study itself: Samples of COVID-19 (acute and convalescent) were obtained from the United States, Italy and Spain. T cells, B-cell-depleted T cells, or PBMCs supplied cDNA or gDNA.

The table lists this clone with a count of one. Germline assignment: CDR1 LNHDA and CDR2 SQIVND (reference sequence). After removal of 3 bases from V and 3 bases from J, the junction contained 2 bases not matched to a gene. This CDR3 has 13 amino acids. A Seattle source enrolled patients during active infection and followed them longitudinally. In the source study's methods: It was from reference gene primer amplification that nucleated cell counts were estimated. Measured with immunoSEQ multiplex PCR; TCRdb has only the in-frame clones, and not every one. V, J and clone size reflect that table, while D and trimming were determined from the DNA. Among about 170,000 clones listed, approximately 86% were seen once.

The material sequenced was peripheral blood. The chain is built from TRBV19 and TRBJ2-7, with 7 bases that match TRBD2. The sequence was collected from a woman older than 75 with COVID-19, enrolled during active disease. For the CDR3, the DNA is TGTGCCAGTAGTATGGGACTACTCTACGAGCAGTACTTC. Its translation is CASSMGLLYEQYF.